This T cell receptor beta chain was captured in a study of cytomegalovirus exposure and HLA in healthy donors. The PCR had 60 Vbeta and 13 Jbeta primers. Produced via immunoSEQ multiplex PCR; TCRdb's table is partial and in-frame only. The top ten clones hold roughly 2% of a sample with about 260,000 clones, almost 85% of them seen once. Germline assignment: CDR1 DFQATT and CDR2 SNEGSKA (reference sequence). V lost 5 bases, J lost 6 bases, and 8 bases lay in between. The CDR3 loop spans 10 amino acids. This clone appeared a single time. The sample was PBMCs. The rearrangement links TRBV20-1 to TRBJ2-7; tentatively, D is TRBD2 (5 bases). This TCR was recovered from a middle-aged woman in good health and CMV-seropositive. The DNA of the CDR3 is TGCAGTGCTTCCGCGGGCGAGCAGTACTTC. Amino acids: CSASAGEQYF.